This T cell receptor (beta chain) was identified during a study of cytomegalovirus exposure and HLA in healthy donors. About this clone itself: Its antigen remains unidentified.

Germline V gives CDR1 GTSNPN, CDR2 SVGIG (reference sequence). This CDR3 is built from 10 residues. V gave up 0 bases and J gave up 8 bases, with 5 bases separating them. Study outcomes and limitations: Judged likely to be a sequencing artifact was a cluster of highly shared sequence variants. Specificity for CMV antigens was confirmed in vitro for a few of the CMV-associated chains. Later analysis identified several of the most significant clusters that appeared linked to common viral pathogens.

PCR involved 60 Vbeta and 13 Jbeta primers. TCRdb's copy holds only in-frame clones and misses some; the assay was immunoSEQ multiplex PCR. The sample consists of approximately 80,000 clones, over 60% of them appearing once. Sequenced material: PBMCs. This clonotype was obtained from a man between 60 and 70 years old in good health and CMV-seronegative. V is TRBV30 and J is TRBJ2-7; D is uncertain. The DNA of the CDR3 is TGTGCCTGGAGTGTGGGCCAGCAGTACTTC. Its translation is CAWSVGQQYF.